These 32 T cell receptor beta chains share one sample of origin, sequenced in a study of shared clonotypes between healthy human individuals. Measured with immunoSEQ multiplex PCR; TCRdb has only the in-frame clones, and not every one. The sample has roughly 1,800,000 clones, roughly 94% seen once; the top ten hold roughly 1%. Naive CD8 cells lacked CD45RO and underwent positive selection for CCR7, leaving out terminally differentiated effector memory CD45RA+ cells. The sequenced material came from naive CD8+ T cells sorted from blood. The source is a man aged 18 to 29 in good health.

The chain is built from TRBV28 and TRBJ2-1; TRBD2 matches 9 bases. Germline values: CDR1 MDHEN, CDR2 SYDVKM. Unmatched junction bases numbered 7, after V lost 5 bases and J lost 5 bases. This CDR3 has 15 amino acids. DNA of the CDR3: TGTGCCAGCAGTCAGGTAGCGGGGGAGAACAATGAGCAGTTCTTC. The encoded protein is CASSQVAGENNEQFF.

This clone was recorded only once. The chain uses TRBV4-1 and TRBJ2-7; tentative D call: TRBD1 (5 bases). V was clipped by 0 bases and J by 1 base, with 10 bases between them. The CDR3 totals 15 residues. Germline assignment: CDR1 MGHRA and CDR2 YSYEKL. Written as DNA, the CDR3 is TGCGCCAGCAGCCAAGAGACAGTGGGTTCCTACGAGCAGTACTTC. Encoded protein: CASSQETVGSYEQYF.

This clone was counted only a few times. Other DNA sequences from this sample encode an identical CDR3 as well. This sequence joins TRBV7-9 and TRBJ1-2; D gene uncertain. The CDR3 is 12 residues long. V shed 5 bases and J shed 4 bases, with 8 bases lying between them. Germline CDR1 reads SEHNR; CDR2 reads FQNEAQ (reference sequence). CDR3 coding DNA: TGTGCCAGCAGCCCGGACGGCTATGGCTACACCTTC. Translation: CASSPDGYGYTF. Full variable domain (rest looked up from reference TRBV7-9 and TRBJ1-2): DTGVSQNPRHKITKRGQNVTFRCDPISEHNRLYWYRQTLGQGPEFLTYFQNEAQLEKSRLLSDRFSAERPKGSFSTLEIQRTEQGDSAMYLCASSPDGYGYTFGSGTRLTVV.

This clone was recorded only once. The genes are TRBV27 and TRBJ2-2; 10 nucleotides align to TRBD1. The trim removed 8 bases at V and 2 bases at J, leaving 5 bases unmatched. CDR1 and CDR2 from the germline V gene are MNHEY and SMNVEV (reference sequence). There are 15 residues in the CDR3. DNA for the CDR3: TGTGCCAGCGAAGAGACAGGGGGCAACACCGGGGAGCTGTTTTTT. Translated: CASEETGGNTGELFF.

The chain is built from TRBV7-2 and TRBJ1-1, with D possibly matching TRBD1 (6 bases). Trimming removed 5 bases at V and 5 bases at J, with 18 bases between. The CDR3 length is 15 residues. Germline CDR1 reads SGHTA; CDR2 reads FQGNSA. CDR3 region: CASSLPSGTGTEAFF. DNA of the CDR3: TGTGCCAGCAGCCTCCCCTCCGGCACAGGGACTGAAGCTTTCTTT.

The rearrangement uses TRBV7-9 and TRBJ2-2; 9 bases are shared with TRBD1. Per the germline V gene, CDR1 is SEHNR and CDR2 is FQNEAQ (reference sequence). V dropped 5 bases and J dropped 1; count of bases not matched to a gene: 8. This CDR3 is 17 amino acids long. The CDR3 coding sequence is TGTGCCAGCAGCCCCCCGTTGGACAGGGGGAACACCGGGGAGCTGTTTTTT. This gives the protein CASSPPLDRGNTGELFF. The full variable domain, with the rest looked up from reference TRBV7-9 and TRBJ2-2, is DTGVSQNPRHKITKRGQNVTFRCDPISEHNRLYWYRQTLGQGPEFLTYFQNEAQLEKSRLLSDRFSAERPKGSFSTLEIQRTEQGDSAMYLCASSPPLDRGNTGELFFGEGSRLTVL.

The chain is built from TRBV7-9 and TRBJ1-1; 9 positions agree with TRBD1. This CDR3 region has 16 residues. Germline CDR1 SEHNR, CDR2 FQNEAQ (reference sequence). J gave up 1 base and V 3 bases, and 6 bases lay outside the gene matches. In DNA form, the CDR3 reads TGTGCCAGCAGCTTCGGGACAGGGTTCGCGAACACTGAAGCTTTCTTT. Protein sequence: CASSFGTGFANTEAFF. The full variable domain, with the rest looked up from reference TRBV7-9 and TRBJ1-1, is DTGVSQNPRHKITKRGQNVTFRCDPISEHNRLYWYRQTLGQGPEFLTYFQNEAQLEKSRLLSDRFSAERPKGSFSTLEIQRTEQGDSAMYLCASSFGTGFANTEAFFGQGTRLTVV.

This sequence joins TRBV7-9 and TRBJ2-6; 7 bases are shared with TRBD1. V shed 3 bases and J 0 bases; nucleotides not matched to a gene: 8. From germline, CDR1 is SEHNR and CDR2 FQNEAQ (reference sequence). The CDR3 totals 18 residues. DNA for the CDR3: TGTGCCAGCAGCTTGGCTAAGGGGGCAACCTCTGGGGCCAACGTCCTGACTTTC. Translated: CASSLAKGATSGANVLTF.

The chain carries TRBV7-8 and TRBJ2-2; D possibly matches TRBD1 or TRBD2 (5 bases each). The V gene lost 1 base and the J gene lost 6 bases, with 9 bases spanning the gap. This CDR3 has 14 amino acids. CDR1 is SGHVS, CDR2 FQNEAQ, per germline. CDR3 residues: CASSLDGASGELFF. Written as DNA, the CDR3 is TGTGCCAGCAGCTTAGACGGGGCCTCCGGGGAGCTGTTTTTT.

This chain joins TRBV5-8 and TRBJ2-1; D is unresolved. Germline V gene sequence: CDR1 SGHTS, CDR2 YDEGEE. Deletions cut 0 bases from V and 10 bases from J, with 11 bases between. The length of the CDR3 is 13 residues. This CDR3 is CASSLVASREQFF. In DNA form, the CDR3 reads TGTGCCAGCAGCTTGGTAGCCAGTCGGGAGCAGTTCTTC.

The rearrangement uses TRBV6-5 and TRBJ1-4; maybe TRBD1 (6 bases). Per the germline V gene, CDR1 is MNHEY and CDR2 is SVGAGI. Trimming cost V 5 bases and J 2 bases, with 12 bases left between them. This CDR3 comprises 15 residues. The CDR3 region is CASSPSQGTNEKLFF. Written as DNA, the CDR3 is TGTGCCAGCAGTCCGAGCCAGGGGACTAATGAAAAACTGTTTTTT.

Worth noting for this clone: At one end, the junction sequence differs from germline, possibly due to a read error. The rearrangement joins TRBV2 to TRBJ2-1; D gene unclear. Germline-derived CDR1 and CDR2 are SNHLY and FYNNEI. This CDR3 has 17 residues. In DNA form, the CDR3 reads TGTGCCAGCAGTGAATTAAGGGCTGACCCCTCCCACAATGAGCAGTTCTTC. Translated: CASSELRADPSHNEQFF.

The V gene is TRBV9, the J gene TRBJ2-1; 8 positions agree with TRBD1. Germline V gene lookup returns CDR1 SGDLS and CDR2 YYNGEE. V lost 3 bases to trimming and J lost 6 bases; unmatched junction nucleotides: 8. The CDR3 has 15 amino acids. The CDR3 nucleotides read TGTGCCAGCAGCGCCCCACCGACAGGGGCCAATGAGCAGTTCTTC. Protein product: CASSAPPTGANEQFF.

This chain links TRBV6-5 with TRBJ1-4; possible D gene TRBD1, 5 bases. The CDR3 is made up of 14 amino acids. Germline lookup yields CDR1 MNHEY and CDR2 SVGAGI. V shed 0 bases and J shed 5 bases, with 7 bases lying between them. The CDR3 nucleotides read TGTGCCAGCAGTTACTCCCAGGGAAATGAAAAACTGTTTTTT. Protein: CASSYSQGNEKLFF.

The J gene is TRBJ2-7, the V gene TRBV29-1, with D unresolved. CDR3 length: 11 residues. From germline, CDR1 is SQVTM and CDR2 ANQGSEA. V was shortened by 4 bases and J by 2 bases, with 6 bases between the two germline ends. The CDR3 loop is CSVGQPYEQYF. DNA of the CDR3: TGCAGCGTTGGGCAGCCCTACGAGCAGTACTTC.

The rearrangement joins TRBV6-5 to TRBJ1-1; D gene unclear. The CDR3 extends over 12 amino acids. V was cut by 5 bases and J by 7 bases, with 11 bases left in between. Germline V gives CDR1 MNHEY, CDR2 SVGAGI. The CDR3 bases are TGTGCCAGCAGTCCACTAGCAGGTGAAGCTTTCTTT. Protein sequence: CASSPLAGEAFF.

On this clone itself: Distinct nucleotide sequences in the sample also encode this CDR3. The chain recombines TRBV2 with TRBJ1-1; tentatively, D is TRBD1 (6 bases). V was clipped by 4 bases and J by 0 bases, with 9 bases between them. CDR1 and CDR2 (germline): SNHLY, FYNNEI. This CDR3 region has 14 residues. This CDR3 is CASSGGQLNTEAFF. The CDR3, as DNA: TGTGCCAGCAGTGGGGGACAACTGAACACTGAAGCTTTCTTT.

The J gene is TRBJ2-7, the V gene TRBV7-9; 9 bases are shared with TRBD2. CDR1 is SEHNR, CDR2 FQNEAQ, per germline (reference sequence). The CDR3 runs 15 residues. Trimming at V came to 5 bases and at J to 3 bases, leaving 8 bases not matched to a gene. CDR3 sequence reads: CASSTLAGEVYEQYF. The DNA of the CDR3 is TGTGCCAGCAGCACGTTAGCGGGAGAGGTCTACGAGCAGTACTTC.

This chain joins TRBV19 and TRBJ2-7, with a tentative D call TRBD2 (6 bases). The CDR3 has 13 amino acids. Trimming removed 2 bases from V and 6 bases from J, with 11 bases in between. The V gene's germline CDR1 is LNHDA and CDR2 SQIVND (reference sequence). The CDR3 coding sequence is TGTGCCAGTAGTATACAAGTGGGAGGCGAGCAGTACTTC. It translates to CASSIQVGGEQYF.

V usage is TRBV29-1 and J usage is TRBJ2-2; no reliable D call. The CDR3 is 16 amino acids. Germline V gene data show CDR1 as SQVTM and CDR2 as ANQGSEA. Trimming shortened V by 2 bases and J by 3 bases, and 16 bases separated the two germline ends. The CDR3 region is CSVERHRAPDTGELFF. In DNA, the CDR3 is TGCAGCGTTGAACGGCATCGGGCTCCGGACACCGGGGAGCTGTTTTTT.

The rearrangement joins TRBV28 to TRBJ2-1; D is possibly TRBD2 (7 bases). CDR3 length: 15 amino acids. V was shortened by 5 bases and J by 8 bases, with 19 bases between the two germline ends. CDR1 is MDHEN and CDR2 is SYDVKM in the germline V gene. The CDR3 region has the DNA TGTGCCAGCAGTCCCGAGGGGGGGAACGGGTATGAGCAGTTCTTC. It translates to CASSPEGGNGYEQFF.

V and J are TRBV5-6 and TRBJ2-7; 10 bases line up with TRBD2. Germline V gene lookup returns CDR1 SGHDT and CDR2 YYEEEE. With V trimmed by 4 bases and J by 3 bases, 4 bases remained unmatched. The CDR3 consists of 14 residues. The CDR3 region is CASSDLAGDYEQYF. CDR3 sequence (DNA): TGTGCCAGCAGCGATCTAGCGGGGGACTACGAGCAGTACTTC.

Worth noting for this clone: This sample also contains other DNA sequences that code for the same CDR3. The DNA of the CDR3 is TGTGCCAGCAGTGAAACAGGGGTGGGCTATGGCTACACCTTC. It is translated as CASSETGVGYGYTF. This chain joins TRBV28 and TRBJ1-2, with 7 bases identical to TRBD1. Germline values: CDR1 MDHEN, CDR2 SYDVKM. The CDR3 runs 14 residues. Trimming removed 5 bases from V and 4 bases from J; junction bases left unmatched: 7.

The CDR3 loop is CASSVGRTGGKGNTIYF. CDR3 nucleotides: TGTGCCAGCAGCGTAGGGAGGACAGGGGGCAAAGGAAACACCATATATTTT. This chain uses TRBV9 with TRBJ1-3, with 11 bases identical to TRBD1. CDR3 length: 17 residues. Germline CDR1 is SGDLS and CDR2 is YYNGEE. V was clipped by 0 bases and J by 4 bases; unmatched bases: 6.

The rearrangement joins TRBV21-1 to TRBJ2-3. TRBV21-1 is classified as a pseudogene. The CDR3 contains 9 residues. CDR3 sequence reads: CASLSKGYF. CDR3 in DNA: TGTGCCAGCCTATCAAAAGGGTATTTT.

The V call is TRBV30, the J call TRBJ1-4; tentatively, D is TRBD1 (6 bases). Germline-derived CDR1 and CDR2 are GTSNPN and SVGIG (reference sequence). Trimming pared 8 bases from V and 8 bases from J, leaving 15 bases between. CDR3 length: 12 amino acids. CDR3 coding DNA: TGTGCCACGGACAGTGGTAGGGAAAAACTGTTTTTT. Its protein product is CATDSGREKLFF.

Regarding this clone: The sample carries other DNA sequences with the same CDR3. The V gene is TRBV6-1, the J gene TRBJ2-7; D uncertain. The V end was cut by 4 bases, the J end by 0 bases, with 7 bases between. Germline lookup yields CDR1 MNHNS and CDR2 SASEGT. This CDR3 spans 13 amino acids. CDR3 amino acids: CASSARTSYEQYF. The CDR3 DNA sequence: TGTGCCAGCAGTGCCCGGACCTCCTACGAGCAGTACTTC.

The chain joins TRBV5-4 to TRBJ2-1; D is unclear. Germline CDR1 is SGHNT and CDR2 is YYREEE (reference sequence). V lost 4 bases, J lost 9 bases, and 11 bases lay in between. The CDR3 loop spans 12 amino acids. CDR3 sequence reads: CASSLEVSEQFF. The CDR3 DNA is TGTGCCAGCAGCCTAGAAGTGAGTGAGCAGTTCTTC. Full variable domain (rest looked up from reference TRBV5-4 and TRBJ2-1): ETGVTQSPTHLIKTRGQQVTLRCSSQSGHNTVSWYQQALGQGPQFIFQYYREEENGRGNFPPRFSGLQFPNYSSELNVNALELDDSALYLCASSLEVSEQFFGPGTRLTVL.

V gene TRBV7-6 combines with J gene TRBJ2-2; possible D gene TRBD2, 5 bases. Germline V gives CDR1 SGHVS, CDR2 FNYEAQ. V was cut by 4 bases and J by 3 bases, with 15 bases left in between. The CDR3 sequence is 16 residues long. The CDR3 coding sequence is TGTGCCAGCAGCTCCTTGATAAGCGGAGACACCGGGGAGCTGTTTTTT. Translation: CASSSLISGDTGELFF.

The chain uses TRBV30 and TRBJ1-1, with D perhaps TRBD1 (6 bases). Looked up from germline, CDR1 is GTSNPN and CDR2 is SVGIG (reference sequence). Trimming cost V 4 bases and J 7 bases, with 19 bases left between them. There are 14 residues in the CDR3. CDR3 bases: TGTGCCTGGACCCCCTTGGGGGGGGCAGGTGAAGCTTTCTTT. Encoded protein: CAWTPLGGAGEAFF.

This sequence joins TRBV7-9 and TRBJ2-3; D perhaps matches TRBD2 (5 bases). V lost 1 base to trimming and J lost 12 bases, with 14 bases between them. Germline assignment: CDR1 SEHNR and CDR2 FQNEAQ (reference sequence). CDR3 length: 13 residues. The CDR3 protein is CASSLDLEGYQYF. The CDR3 coding sequence is TGTGCCAGCAGCTTAGACCTAGAGGGCTACCAGTATTTT.

In regard to this clone: The same CDR3 can be traced to other DNA sequences in this sample. The gene calls are TRBV28 and TRBJ2-1; possible D gene TRBD1, 5 bases. There are 14 residues in the CDR3. The V end lost 1 base, the J end lost 6 bases, and 10 bases lay between the germline ends. Per the germline V gene, CDR1 is MDHEN and CDR2 is SYDVKM. CDR3 DNA sequence: TGTGCCAGCAGTTTATTAACAGGTGGCAATGAGCAGTTCTTC. Translating it yields CASSLLTGGNEQFF. The whole variable domain, remainder taken from reference TRBV28 and TRBJ2-1, is DVKVTQSSRYLVKRTGEKVFLECVQDMDHENMFWYRQDPGLGLRLIYFSYDVKMKEKGDIPEGYSVSREKKERFSLILESASTNQTSMYLCASSLLTGGNEQFFGPGTRLTVL.